The 25 T cell receptor beta chains given below trace back to one sample, sequenced in a study of CD8 T cells in Susac syndrome. Random hexamers served to reverse transcribe about 0.5 to 1 ug RNA. TCRdb called the immunoSEQ multiplex PCR reads again in MiXCR, with one record for every CDR3 protein. The table includes 200,000 to 250,000 distinct CDR3 sequences, about 94% detected once. Sequencing was performed on CD4+ T cells from PBMCs. Every receptor here comes from a human donor with Susac syndrome.

The chain employs TRBV28 and TRBJ2-7; D is undetermined. Germline V gene data show CDR1 as MDHEN and CDR2 as SYDVKM. The CDR3 is 17 residues long. Trimming took off 5 bases at V and 0 bases at J, with 20 bases between the two ends. CDR3 sequence (DNA): TGTGCCAGCAGTGGTGAACCTCGAGACCTGAACTCCTACGAGCAGTACTTC. This codes for CASSGEPRDLNSYEQYF.

This chain connects TRBV20-1 to TRBJ2-7, with a possible D match to TRBD1 (6 bases). CDR1 is DFQATT, CDR2 SNEGSKA, per germline (reference sequence). With 4 bases removed from V and 7 bases from J, the gap between germline ends came to 17 bases. The CDR3 runs to 13 residues. CDR3 in amino acids: CSATRGFESEQYF. The CDR3, as DNA: TGCAGTGCTACCAGGGGATTCGAGTCGGAGCAGTACTTC.

The chain couples TRBV3-1 to TRBJ2-2; the D gene is possibly TRBD2 (5 bases). The CDR3 extends over 16 amino acids. Deletions cut 1 base from V and 5 bases from J, with 14 bases between. CDR1 is LGHDT, CDR2 YNNKEL, per germline (reference sequence). The CDR3 loop is CASSQVTGFGTGELFF. The CDR3 DNA reads as TGTGCCAGCAGCCAAGTAACGGGGTTCGGGACCGGGGAGCTGTTTTTT.

The chain combines TRBV7-2 with TRBJ1-1; 9 bases agree with TRBD1. The germline V gene has CDR1 SGHTA and CDR2 FQGNSA. Trimming removed 5 bases from V and 5 bases from J; junction bases left unmatched: 9. This CDR3 spans 15 amino acids. The DNA of the CDR3 is TGTGCCAGCAGCATCCCCGGGACAGGGAGTACTGAAGCTTTCTTT. Protein: CASSIPGTGSTEAFF.

The chain couples TRBV4-3 to TRBJ2-2, with 15 bases aligning to TRBD2. Germline V lookup: CDR1 LGHNA, CDR2 YSLEER. The trim removed 4 bases at V and 8 bases at J, leaving 5 bases unmatched. This CDR3 has 16 residues. Here the CDR3 reads CASSRGLAGGEGELFF. DNA for the CDR3: TGCGCCAGCAGCCGAGGACTAGCGGGGGGGGAAGGGGAGCTGTTTTTT.

The count of this clonotype is one. V usage is TRBV28 and J usage is TRBJ2-7; D gene uncertain. CDR3 size: 13 residues. The V end was cut by 2 bases, the J end by 7 bases, with 12 bases between. Germline-derived CDR1 and CDR2 are MDHEN and SYDVKM. CDR3 coding DNA: TGTGCCAGCAGTTTAAATACGCCTCGAGAGCAGTACTTC. Translated: CASSLNTPREQYF.

The chain joins TRBV9 to TRBJ2-1; TRBD2 agrees at 7 bases. CDR3 length: 15 amino acids. V dropped 6 bases and J dropped 0; count of bases not matched to a gene: 6. Germline CDR1 reads SGDLS; CDR2 reads YYNGEE. The CDR3 region has the DNA TGTGCCAGCAACGGTGGCGGGGGCTCCTACAATGAGCAGTTCTTC. Amino acid sequence: CASNGGGGSYNEQFF.

This chain links TRBV14 with TRBJ2-7; D remains unclear. The CDR3 has 12 amino acids. With 2 bases removed from V and 3 bases from J, the gap between germline ends came to 5 bases. CDR1 SGHDN and CDR2 FVKESK come from the germline V gene. The CDR3 DNA follows: TGTGCCAGCAGCCAATCCTTCTACGAGCAGTACTTC. This gives the protein CASSQSFYEQYF. The full variable domain, with the rest looked up from reference TRBV14 and TRBJ2-7, is EAGVTQFPSHSVIEKGQTVTLRCDPISGHDNLYWYRRVMGKEIKFLLHFVKESKQDESGMPNNRFLAERTGGTYSTLKVQPAELEDSGVYFCASSQSFYEQYFGPGTRLTVT.

The genes are TRBV25-1 and TRBJ2-7; TRBD2 agrees at 7 bases. With V trimmed by 6 bases and J by 3 bases, 11 bases remained unmatched. Germline values: CDR1 MGHDK, CDR2 SYGVNS. CDR3 length equals 15 residues. Here the CDR3 DNA reads TGTGCCAGCAGGGGAGGGGTCGCAACCTACTACGAGCAGTACTTC. Translating gives CASRGGVATYYEQYF.

V and J are TRBV20-1 and TRBJ2-3; the D is unclear. The CDR3 totals 14 residues. Looked up from germline, CDR1 is DFQATT and CDR2 is SNEGSKA (reference sequence). The V and J ends lost 3 bases and 1 base respectively, with 11 bases between them. The CDR3 DNA is TGCAGTGCTAGTCTGGACGGTGGCACAGATACGCAGTATTTT. Residues: CSASLDGGTDTQYF.

The rearrangement joins TRBV10-3 to TRBJ2-5; 7 nucleotides agree with TRBD1. Germline trimming cut 10 bases from V and 3 bases from J; bases unmatched to any gene: 8. The CDR3 extends over 13 amino acids. Germline V lookup: CDR1 ENHRY, CDR2 SYGVKD. The CDR3 spells CATQTGTEETQYF. In DNA form, the CDR3 reads TGTGCCACCCAGACCGGGACAGAAGAGACCCAGTACTTC.

This sequence joins TRBV9 and TRBJ1-2, with 8 nucleotides matching TRBD1. The CDR3 covers 18 residues. After removal of 4 bases from V and 0 bases from J, the junction contained 14 bases not matched to a gene. From germline, CDR1 is SGDLS and CDR2 YYNGEE. The DNA of the CDR3 is TGTGCCAGCAGCCTCGGACAGGGACCAACTCTCTCTAACTATGGCTACACCTTC. Its translation: CASSLGQGPTLSNYGYTF. The entire variable domain, with the rest obtained from reference TRBV9 and TRBJ1-2, is as follows: DSGVTQTPKHLITATGQRVTLRCSPRSGDLSVYWYQQSLDQGLQFLIQYYNGEERAKGNILERFSAQQFPDLHSELNLSSLELGDSALYFCASSLGQGPTLSNYGYTFGSGTRLTVV.

The chain carries TRBV20-1 and TRBJ1-6; TRBD1 might be the D (5 bases). V lost 0 bases and J 8 bases, leaving 14 bases between the germline ends. CDR1 and CDR2 (germline): DFQATT, SNEGSKA (reference sequence). This CDR3 region has 15 residues. The CDR3 reads CSAREAGIRYSPLHF. The CDR3 DNA follows: TGCAGTGCTAGAGAGGCAGGGATAAGATATTCACCCCTCCACTTT.

The V gene is TRBV12-3 or TRBV12-4, the J gene TRBJ1-2; D call uncertain. V was pared by 2 bases and J by 4 bases, with 11 bases between. This CDR3 is built from 14 residues. In nucleotides, the CDR3 is TGTGCCAGCAGTTTACTGAGCCCCGGCTATGGCTACACCTTC. Translated, it gives CASSLLSPGYGYTF.

This sequence joins TRBV30 and TRBJ1-5, with D maybe TRBD1 (6 bases). Trimming left V 7 bases short and J 6 bases short, with 16 bases between. The germline V gene has CDR1 GTSNPN and CDR2 SVGIG (reference sequence). The CDR3 length is 13 residues. CDR3 DNA sequence: TGTGCCTCCCAAGTGGGGGCCGCTCAGCCCCAGCATTTT. Amino acid sequence: CASQVGAAQPQHF.

The rearrangement links TRBV29-1 to TRBJ2-1, with 9 bases identical to TRBD2. Looked up from germline, CDR1 is SQVTM and CDR2 is ANQGSEA. This CDR3 is 13 amino acids long. After removal of 3 bases from V and 7 bases from J, the junction contained 4 bases not matched to a gene. The DNA for the CDR3 is TGCAGCGTTGAGATGCTAGCGGGGAATGAGCAGTTCTTC. The encoded protein is CSVEMLAGNEQFF.

The chain uses TRBV6-5 and TRBJ1-1; D gene ambiguous. Germline lookup yields CDR1 MNHEY and CDR2 SVGAGI. This CDR3 contains 14 residues. Deletions cut 2 bases from V and 0 bases from J, with 7 bases between. CDR3 nucleotides: TGTGCCAGCAGTTACGGACGTATGAACACTGAAGCTTTCTTT. Encoded protein: CASSYGRMNTEAFF.

This clonotype was seen only once. The rearrangement links TRBV6-2 or TRBV6-3 to TRBJ1-2, with 7 bases fitting TRBD1. This CDR3 spans 17 amino acids. Unmatched junction bases numbered 11, after V lost 2 bases and J lost 2 bases. CDR1 MNHEY and CDR2 SVGEGT come from the germline V gene. The CDR3 DNA reads as TGTGCCAGCAGTTACGACAGGGCTCAGGTTGTGAACTATGGCTACACCTTC. Its translation: CASSYDRAQVVNYGYTF.

V gene TRBV27 combines with J gene TRBJ1-2, with a tentative D call TRBD1 (6 bases). Per germline, CDR1 MNHEY and CDR2 SMNVEV (reference sequence). V was pared by 2 bases and J by 2 bases, with 12 bases between. The CDR3 sequence is 15 residues long. CDR3 residues: CASSLRGSLNYGYTF. The CDR3 DNA is TGTGCCAGCAGTTTAAGGGGGAGCTTGAACTATGGCTACACCTTC.

CDR3 region: CSAKGGTYNEQFF. As DNA, the CDR3 is TGCAGTGCAAAGGGGGGCACCTACAATGAGCAGTTCTTC. The chain carries TRBV20-1 and TRBJ2-1; D could derive from TRBD1 or TRBD2 (6 bases each). CDR1 and CDR2 from the germline V gene are DFQATT and SNEGSKA (reference sequence). V lost 6 bases and J 2 bases, leaving 11 bases between the germline ends. This CDR3 region has 13 residues.

This chain joins TRBV5-1 and TRBJ1-1, with D perhaps TRBD1 (5 bases). The CDR3 runs 13 residues. Germline CDR1 and CDR2: SGHRS and YFSETQ. V was trimmed by 0 bases and J by 4 bases, leaving 7 bases between them. CDR3 amino acids: CASSLVGTTEAFF. CDR3 nucleotides: TGCGCCAGCAGCTTGGTGGGGACCACTGAAGCTTTCTTT.

The rearrangement joins TRBV30 to TRBJ2-4; D gene uncertain. Trimming cost V 3 bases and J 3 bases, with 9 bases left between them. The CDR3 sequence is 13 residues long. CDR1 and CDR2 from the germline V gene are GTSNPN and SVGIG (reference sequence). Here the CDR3 reads CAWSDPDKNIQYF. The CDR3 bases are TGTGCCTGGAGCGACCCGGACAAAAACATTCAGTACTTC.

The V gene is TRBV18, the J gene TRBJ2-1, with D tentatively TRBD2 (6 bases). The CDR3 sequence is 13 residues long. V lost 3 bases, J lost 10 bases, and 13 bases lay in between. CDR1 is KGHSH and CDR2 is LQKENI in the germline V gene. The CDR3 sequence is CASSPIGGGEQFF. CDR3 nucleotides: TGTGCCAGCTCACCCATTGGGGGAGGCGAGCAGTTCTTC.

The chain couples TRBV7-2 to TRBJ2-2; D is perhaps TRBD1 (6 bases). The germline V gene has CDR1 SGHTA and CDR2 FQGNSA. V was trimmed by 5 bases and J by 1 base, leaving 11 bases between them. This CDR3 spans 15 amino acids. CDR3 coding DNA: TGTGCCAGCAGCATCGGACAGTGGAACACCGGGGAGCTGTTTTTT. This translates into CASSIGQWNTGELFF.

The CDR3 is CASTQREDEQYF. Here the CDR3 DNA reads TGTGCCAGCACCCAGAGGGAAGACGAGCAGTACTTC. The chain combines TRBV6-2 or TRBV6-3 with TRBJ2-7, with a weak D call TRBD2 (5 bases). Germline V lookup: CDR1 MNHEY, CDR2 SVGEGT. CDR3 length equals 12 residues. V lost 7 bases and J 5 bases, leaving 12 bases between the germline ends.